This T cell receptor beta chain was observed in a study of blood T cells in healthy people across ages. Trimming stripped 5 bases from V and 0 bases from J, with 14 bases between. The length of the CDR3 is 16 residues. The table lists this clonotype with a few counts. Combining a sample-barcoded 5' primer with a J-beta primer mix, a second PCR ran for about 6 to 12 cycles. Through a template-switch adaptor with 12 random nucleotides, each cDNA molecule received a tag. TCRdb itself ran the 5' RACE reads through MiXCR, one entry per CDR3 protein. Among some 1.5 million distinct CDR3 sequences listed, approximately 39% were seen once.

The sequenced material came from blood. The chain is built from TRBV12-3 or TRBV12-4 and TRBJ2-1, with D perhaps TRBD2 (7 bases). This sequence was found in a woman in her late teens or twenties in good health. The CDR3 DNA reads TGTGCCAGCAGTACCCTAGGGGGGGGCTCCTACAATGAGCAGTTCTTC. Its protein is CASSTLGGGSYNEQFF.